Listed below are T cell receptor beta chains from one sample, sequenced in a study of spatial heterogeneity in lung cancer. MiXCR, applied by TCRdb to the 5' RACE reads, yields one record per CDR3 protein. The sample comprises 6,000 to 7,500 distinct CDR3 sequences, 11% to 15% of which are singletons, and roughly 9.8% rests with the top ten. The material sequenced was lung tumor tissue, taken at surgery. The receptors derive from a male donor with early-stage non-small cell lung cancer. The CDR3 runs from the conserved cysteine through the conserved F or W. D genes are given only for firm matches. The listing skips clone size in some rows; elsewhere it reads once, few, many or a size class.

size,J,D,V,CDR3,DNA
many,TRBJ1-3,-,TRBV5-5,CASSLGFSSSGNTIYF,TGTGCCAGCAGCTTGGGGTTCAGCAGCTCTGGAAACACCATATATTTT
many,TRBJ2-3,TRBD1,TRBV29-1,CSVVQGADTQYF,TGCAGCGTTGTGCAGGGGGCAGATACGCAGTATTTT
-,TRBJ2-2,TRBD2,TRBV7-8,CASRERATSGNTGELFF,TGTGCCAGCAGAGAACGGGCGACTAGCGGGAACACCGGGGAGCTGTTTTTT
medium-sized,TRBJ1-2,TRBD1,TRBV27,CASSFLGGQGNYGYTF,TGTGCCAGCAGTTTTCTAGGGGGACAGGGCAACTATGGCTACACCTTC
large,TRBJ1-1,TRBD1,TRBV25-1,CASSTPGQSKEAFF,TGTGCCAGCAGTACCCCGGGACAGTCGAAAGAAGCTTTCTTT
-,TRBJ1-4,TRBD1,TRBV7-9,CASSRWDRDGEKLFF,TGTGCCAGCAGCCGGTGGGACAGGGACGGTGAAAAACTGTTTTTT
few,TRBJ2-3,-,TRBV5-4,CASSPGQGTDTQYF,TGTGCCAGCAGCCCGGGACAAGGCACAGATACGCAGTATTTT
large,TRBJ1-6,-,TRBV6-5,CASSWDPNNSPLHF,TGTGCCAGCAGTTGGGACCCTAATAATTCACCCCTCCACTTT
medium-sized,TRBJ2-5,-,TRBV11-2,CASSLTDNQETQYF,TGTGCCAGCAGCTTGACAGATAATCAAGAGACCCAGTACTTC
medium-sized,TRBJ2-1,-,TRBV6-5,CASSYYGSNEQFF,TGTGCCAGCAGTTACTACGGGAGTAATGAGCAGTTCTTC
many,TRBJ1-2,-,TRBV7-2,CASNPTRSLGYTF,TGTGCCAGCAACCCAACCCGGAGTCTCGGCTACACCTTC
-,TRBJ1-5,-,TRBV3-1,CASSPPDTNQPQHF,TGTGCCAGCAGCCCCCCAGACACCAATCAGCCCCAGCATTTT
many,TRBJ2-1,-,TRBV29-1,CSVEDLTPLNEQFF,TGCAGCGTTGAAGACCTGACCCCTCTAAATGAGCAGTTCTTC
many,TRBJ2-1,-,TRBV3-1,CASSQESYYNEQFF,TGTGCCAGCAGCCAAGAGAGCTATTACAATGAGCAGTTCTTC
many,TRBJ1-2,-,TRBV27,CASSLSYGGGYGYTF,TGTGCCAGCAGTTTATCGTATGGGGGCGGCTATGGCTACACCTTC
medium-sized,TRBJ2-5,-,TRBV11-3,CASSSIRTVQETQYF,TGTGCCAGCAGCTCAATACGGACAGTCCAAGAGACCCAGTACTTC
medium-sized,TRBJ1-1,-,TRBV5-1,CASSLSNTEAFF,TGCGCCAGCAGCCTGAGTAACACTGAAGCTTTCTTT
many,TRBJ2-2,-,TRBV12-5,CASGLVPNTGELFF,TGTGCTAGTGGTTTGGTACCTAACACCGGGGAGCTGTTTTTT
-,TRBJ1-1,-,TRBV7-9,CASSFPGPYTEAFF,TGTGCCAGCAGCTTTCCCGGGCCTTACACTGAAGCTTTCTTT
medium-sized,TRBJ1-1,-,TRBV20-1,CSAPSRGFMNTEAFF,TGCAGTGCTCCATCGAGGGGGTTCATGAACACTGAAGCTTTCTTT
medium-sized,TRBJ1-4,-,TRBV2,CASNPEHNEKLFF,TGTGCCAGCAATCCAGAACATAATGAAAAACTGTTTTTT
medium-sized,TRBJ2-3,TRBD2,TRBV6-2/TRBV6-3,CASGLAGTDTQYF,TGTGCCAGCGGACTAGCAGGTACAGATACGCAGTATTTT
few,TRBJ2-5,-,TRBV11-2,CASRPRSEFKETQYF,TGTGCCAGCAGACCACGGTCCGAATTTAAAGAGACCCAGTACTTC
many,TRBJ1-2,-,TRBV6-6,CAVAARSLYGYTF,TGTGCCGTCGCCGCTAGATCCCTCTATGGCTACACCTTC
few,TRBJ1-1,-,TRBV7-9,CASSFRGLNTEAFF,TGTGCCAGCAGCTTTAGGGGTCTGAACACTGAAGCTTTCTTT
medium-sized,TRBJ1-4,-,TRBV4-3,CASSQASGRGEKLFF,TGCGCCAGCAGCCAAGCTTCAGGGAGGGGAGAAAAACTGTTTTTT
-,TRBJ2-7,TRBD2,TRBV20-1,CSARPSGTSYEQYF,TGCAGTGCTAGACCCAGCGGGACCTCCTACGAGCAGTACTTC
many,TRBJ1-5,-,TRBV19,CASSARGTSNQPQHF,TGTGCCAGTAGTGCTAGAGGCACTAGCAATCAGCCCCAGCATTTT
medium-sized,TRBJ2-1,-,TRBV27,CASSSWRRDRNEQFF,TGTGCCAGCAGTTCTTGGCGACGGGATAGGAATGAGCAGTTCTTC
medium-sized,TRBJ2-2,-,TRBV20-1,CSAGMGGPGGELFF,TGCAGTGCTGGAATGGGTGGTCCGGGGGGGGAGCTGTTTTTT
medium-sized,TRBJ2-7,-,TRBV12-3/TRBV12-4,CASSPRQGLTYEQYF,TGTGCCAGCAGCCCTAGACAGGGACTTACCTACGAGCAGTACTTC
medium-sized,TRBJ1-6,TRBD1,TRBV11-3,CASSATPGGNSPLHF,TGTGCCAGCAGTGCAACACCAGGGGGTAATTCACCCCTCCACTTT
medium-sized,TRBJ2-3,-,TRBV6-2/TRBV6-3,CASIEGGTDTQYF,TGTGCCAGCATCGAGGGTGGCACAGATACGCAGTATTTT
many,TRBJ2-1,TRBD1,TRBV28,CASSFDRGVVYEQFF,TGTGCCAGCAGTTTTGACAGGGGAGTTGTATATGAGCAGTTCTTC
medium-sized,TRBJ2-1,-,TRBV20-1,CSAASLNNEQFF,TGCAGTGCGGCTTCATTAAACAATGAGCAGTTCTTC
large,TRBJ1-2,-,TRBV10-3,CAISDWAVGEGYTF,TGTGCCATCAGTGATTGGGCGGTGGGAGAAGGCTACACCTTC
few,TRBJ2-1,TRBD2,TRBV7-9,CASSSASGSSYNEQFF,TGTGCCAGCAGCTCCGCTAGCGGAAGCTCCTACAATGAGCAGTTCTTC
few,TRBJ1-5,-,TRBV20-1,CSANAGTNHQPQHF,TGCAGTGCTAACGCCGGGACAAATCATCAGCCCCAGCATTTT
medium-sized,TRBJ1-4,TRBD1,TRBV29-1,CSVERGTGGGQKLFF,TGCAGCGTTGAGAGGGGGACAGGAGGAGGTCAAAAACTGTTTTTT
many,TRBJ1-4,-,TRBV6-6,CASSYSRINEKLFF,TGTGCCAGCAGTTACTCCAGGATTAATGAAAAACTGTTTTTT
many,TRBJ2-7,-,TRBV5-1,CASSLTATTSYEQYF,TGCGCCAGCAGCTTGACGGCAACCACTTCCTACGAGCAGTACTTC
many,TRBJ2-1,-,TRBV27,CASLSLLNYNEQFF,TGTGCCAGCTTATCCCTGTTAAACTACAATGAGCAGTTCTTC
-,TRBJ2-5,TRBD1,TRBV5-6,CASSFTGGQETQYF,TGTGCCAGCAGCTTCACAGGGGGTCAAGAGACCCAGTACTTC
few,TRBJ2-1,-,TRBV6-6,CASQRIIGVAEQFF,TGTGCCAGCCAACGAATAATTGGGGTCGCTGAGCAGTTCTTC
many,TRBJ2-2,-,TRBV29-1,CSVVRADGELFF,TGCAGCGTAGTCAGGGCAGACGGGGAGCTGTTTTTT
medium-sized,TRBJ1-2,-,TRBV10-3,CAISESGGNGYTF,TGTGCCATCAGTGAGTCCGGAGGGAATGGCTACACCTTC
few,TRBJ2-2,-,TRBV5-1,CASSPGGYTGELFF,TGCGCCAGCAGCCCTGGGGGTTACACCGGGGAGCTGTTTTTT
many,TRBJ2-5,-,TRBV20-1,CSARRQETQYF,TGCAGTGCTAGACGGCAAGAGACCCAGTACTTC
many,TRBJ1-5,-,TRBV11-2,CASSLEGQGRQPQHF,TGTGCCAGCAGCTTAGAGGGGCAGGGGCGGCAGCCCCAGCATTTT
-,TRBJ2-3,-,TRBV9,CASSEDGGRDTQYF,TGTGCCAGCAGCGAAGACGGAGGTAGAGATACGCAGTATTTT
many,TRBJ1-1,-,TRBV5-5,CASRTDLNTEAFF,TGTGCCAGCAGGACAGATTTGAACACTGAAGCTTTCTTT
-,TRBJ1-1,-,TRBV6-1,CASGVGNTEAFF,TGTGCCAGCGGGGTGGGCAACACTGAAGCTTTCTTT
-,TRBJ2-5,TRBD2,TRBV20-1,CSVNRGLAGGPRETQYF,TGCAGTGTAAACCGGGGACTAGCGGGAGGGCCCAGAGAGACCCAGTACTTC
-,TRBJ1-6,TRBD1,TRBV9,CASSVDRVGSPLHF,TGTGCCAGCAGCGTGGACAGGGTAGGCTCACCCCTCCACTTT
many,TRBJ1-5,TRBD1,TRBV4-2,CASSQGSTGGEGNQPQHF,TGTGCCAGCAGCCAAGGAAGTACAGGGGGAGAGGGCAATCAGCCCCAGCATTTT
many,TRBJ2-2,-,TRBV12-3/TRBV12-4,CASSLAVVATGELFF,TGTGCCAGCAGTTTAGCGGTTGTGGCGACCGGGGAGCTGTTTTTT
many,TRBJ2-1,TRBD1,TRBV5-1,CASSLGQGSYNEQFF,TGCGCCAGCAGCTTGGGACAGGGATCCTACAATGAGCAGTTCTTC
many,TRBJ2-3,-,TRBV27,CASSPTTLARLTDTQYF,TGTGCCAGCAGTCCTACAACGCTAGCGAGACTGACAGATACGCAGTATTTT
medium-sized,TRBJ1-1,-,TRBV20-1,CSARREGQNTEAFF,TGCAGTGCTAGACGCGAAGGACAAAACACTGAAGCTTTCTTT
many,TRBJ2-1,-,TRBV6-5,CASTALHDSNEQFF,TGTGCCAGCACCGCTCTCCACGATTCCAATGAGCAGTTCTTC